This entry lists 30 T cell receptor beta chains sequenced from one sample in a study of CD8 T cells in ankylosing spondylitis. TCRdb recomputed calls from the 5' RACE reads with MiXCR, one row per CDR3 protein. The sample shows about 340,000 distinct CDR3 sequences, roughly 15% of them seen only once. The sample comprised blood, either unsorted or a sorted T cell fraction (not recorded which). The source of these receptors is a male donor with ankylosing spondylitis or in good health (not recorded which).

The rearrangement joins TRBV19 to TRBJ1-2; TRBD1 might be the D (5 bases). This CDR3 is 12 amino acids long. V dropped 5 bases and J dropped 9 bases, with 13 bases sitting between them. Looked up from germline, CDR1 is LNHDA and CDR2 is SQIVND (reference sequence). For the CDR3, the DNA is TGTGCCAGTAGTCAAGCAGGGCAGAGCTACACCTTC. This translates into CASSQAGQSYTF.

CDR3 in amino acids: CASSNSGQGNGYTF. CDR3 in DNA: TGTGCCAGCAGCAATTCCGGACAGGGGAATGGCTACACCTTC. The chain combines TRBV6-2 or TRBV6-3 with TRBJ1-2, with TRBD1 identical over 9 bases. CDR1 MNHEY and CDR2 SVGEGT come from the germline V gene. J lost 6 bases, V lost 6 bases, and 8 bases had no gene match. The CDR3 runs to 14 residues.

In its sample, this clonotype was seen a few times. The chain joins TRBV2 to TRBJ2-2; 8 bases agree with TRBD2. CDR1 SNHLY and CDR2 FYNNEI come from the germline V gene. Unmatched junction bases numbered 6, after V lost 6 bases and J lost 3 bases. CDR3 size: 15 residues. In DNA, the CDR3 is TGTGCCAGCAGACTAGCGGATACCGACACCGGGGAGCTGTTTTTT. Protein sequence: CASRLADTDTGELFF. The complete variable domain, with remaining parts taken from reference TRBV2 and TRBJ2-2, reads EPEVTQTPSHQVTQMGQEVILRCVPISNHLYFYWYRQILGQKVEFLVSFYNNEISEKSEIFDDQFSVERPDGSNFTLKIRSTKLEDSAMYFCASRLADTDTGELFFGEGSRLTVL.

The chain combines TRBV4-1 with TRBJ2-1; 7 nucleotides agree with TRBD2. J gave up 8 bases and V 1 base, and 14 bases lay outside the gene matches. This CDR3 region has 17 residues. Germline assignment: CDR1 MGHRA and CDR2 YSYEKL. The CDR3 nucleotides are TGCGCCAGCAGCCAAGGCAGGCCGGGAGGAGGCTGGGATGAGCAGTTCTTC. It codes for CASSQGRPGGGWDEQFF.

The V and J genes are TRBV5-1 and TRBJ2-7; 8 positions match TRBD1. The CDR3 length is 14 residues. Per germline, CDR1 SGHRS and CDR2 YFSETQ. Germline trimming cut 2 bases from V and 5 bases from J; bases unmatched to any gene: 6. The CDR3 protein is CASSFGQGKDEQYF. The CDR3 DNA sequence: TGCGCCAGCAGCTTCGGACAGGGTAAGGACGAGCAGTACTTC.

V gene TRBV3-1 combines with J gene TRBJ2-1; D perhaps matches TRBD2 (6 bases). V lost 3 bases and J lost 4, with 13 bases in between. The CDR3 covers 15 residues. Germline values: CDR1 LGHDT, CDR2 YNNKEL (reference sequence). CDR3 region: CASSHFGTGYNEQFF. CDR3 nucleotide sequence: TGTGCCAGCAGCCACTTCGGGACTGGTTACAATGAGCAGTTCTTC.

In its sample, this clonotype was seen many times. V usage is TRBV12-3 or TRBV12-4 and J usage is TRBJ2-7; no firm D call. With 6 bases removed from V and 2 bases from J, the gap between germline ends came to 11 bases. The length of the CDR3 is 13 residues. This CDR3 reads CASSPTITYEQYF. CDR3 sequence (DNA): TGTGCCAGCAGCCCCACGATCACCTACGAGCAGTACTTC.

This chain connects TRBV29-1 to TRBJ2-2; TRBD2 is a possible D gene (5 bases). The CDR3 runs 11 residues. Germline CDR1 SQVTM, CDR2 ANQGSEA. Deletions cut 4 bases from V and 5 bases from J, with 5 bases between. CDR3: CSVGRTGELFF. The CDR3 coding sequence is TGCAGCGTTGGGAGGACCGGGGAGCTGTTTTTT.

A few counts support this clonotype. The chain combines TRBV6-5 with TRBJ1-2; tentatively, D is TRBD1 (6 bases). The V and J ends lost 7 bases and 8 bases respectively, with 20 bases between them. CDR1 and CDR2 from the germline V gene are MNHEY and SVGAGI. The CDR3 loop spans 14 amino acids. CDR3 in DNA: TGTGCCAGCATTCTCAATCGGGGGGCGTGGGGCTACACCTTC. Translated: CASILNRGAWGYTF.

This clonotype was observed a handful of times. The chain uses TRBV9 and TRBJ2-7; tentatively, D is TRBD1 or TRBD2 (6 bases each). Trimming removed 4 bases at V and 3 bases at J, with 14 bases between. This CDR3 region has 14 residues. The V gene's germline CDR1 is SGDLS and CDR2 YYNGEE. As DNA, the CDR3 is TGTGCCAGCAGCCCGCGGGACATTTTCTACGAGCAGTACTTC. Amino acids: CASSPRDIFYEQYF.

This clonotype was detected ten times or more. The chain links TRBV3-1 to TRBJ2-7; 10 bases align to TRBD2. CDR3 size: 15 residues. The junction had 3 bases not matched to a gene; V was cut back by 0 bases and J by 4 bases. The germline V gene has CDR1 LGHDT and CDR2 YNNKEL (reference sequence). This chain's CDR3 is CASSQDASGSYEQYF. The CDR3 DNA is TGTGCCAGCAGCCAAGACGCTAGCGGGAGTTACGAGCAGTACTTC.

This clonotype was found once. The V call is TRBV5-1, the J call TRBJ2-1, with 14 bases lining up with TRBD2. This CDR3 comprises 15 residues. V trimming: 4 bases; J trimming: 15 bases; junction bases outside the gene matches: 12. Germline V gives CDR1 SGHRS, CDR2 YFSETQ. This CDR3 reads CASSKGLAGEQRPFF. CDR3 bases: TGCGCCAGCAGCAAGGGACTAGCGGGAGAACAAAGGCCGTTCTTC.

This rearrangement joins TRBV3-1 to TRBJ2-2; D perhaps matches TRBD2 (6 bases). The V gene lost 2 bases and the J gene lost 4 bases, with 11 bases spanning the gap. Germline CDR1 and CDR2: LGHDT and YNNKEL (reference sequence). This CDR3 has 15 amino acids. CDR3 bases: TGTGCCAGCAGCCAATGGACTATTAGCACCGGGGAGCTGTTTTTT. Amino acids: CASSQWTISTGELFF.

A few counts support this clonotype. V usage is TRBV4-1 and J usage is TRBJ2-7; no reliable D call. The CDR3 loop spans 17 amino acids. Trimming cost V 2 bases and J 3 bases, with 20 bases left between them. Germline-derived CDR1 and CDR2 are MGHRA and YSYEKL. This CDR3 is CASSQTWKGREIYEQYF. CDR3 nucleotide sequence: TGCGCCAGCAGCCAAACGTGGAAGGGCAGAGAAATCTACGAGCAGTACTTC.

This clonotype was picked up a small number of times. The J gene is TRBJ2-7, the V gene TRBV10-3; D uncertain. The V and J ends lost 11 bases and 5 bases respectively, with 19 bases between them. Germline V gives CDR1 ENHRY, CDR2 SYGVKD. CDR3 length: 13 amino acids. The CDR3 coding sequence is TGTGCCGTAACCCCTTCGGTCAGCGACGAGCAGTACTTC. Translation gives CAVTPSVSDEQYF.

The CDR3 coding sequence is TGTGCCAGCAGCTGGAGACTAGCGGGAGTTTTAAATCAGTTCTTC. This codes for CASSWRLAGVLNQFF. V is TRBV5-5 and J is TRBJ2-1, with TRBD2 matching 12 bases. The CDR3 has 15 residues. Germline CDR1 SGHKS, CDR2 YYEKEE (reference sequence). V gave up 3 bases and J gave up 13 bases; unmatched junction bases: 11.

The CDR3 region has the DNA TGTGCCAGCAGCTCCTATAGCGGGAGGCTCTACAATGAGCAGTTCTTC. Protein: CASSSYSGRLYNEQFF. J is TRBJ2-1 and V is TRBV7-9; 10 bases map to TRBD2. Losses at the gene ends were 4 bases for V and 3 bases for J; bases not matched to a gene: 6. CDR3 size: 16 residues. The germline V gene encodes CDR1 SEHNR and CDR2 FQNEAQ (reference sequence).

The chain employs TRBV9 and TRBJ2-2, with D perhaps given as TRBD1 or TRBD2 (6 bases each). The CDR3 is 18 amino acids. Trimming took off 0 bases at V and 6 bases at J, with 21 bases between the two ends. The germline V gene has CDR1 SGDLS and CDR2 YYNGEE. The CDR3: CASSVGAGGRGLAGELFF. The DNA of the CDR3 is TGTGCCAGCAGCGTAGGAGCCGGAGGCAGGGGACTTGCCGGGGAGCTGTTTTTT.

V usage is TRBV5-4 and J usage is TRBJ2-5; D possibly corresponds to TRBD2 (6 bases). CDR3 length: 14 amino acids. Germline V gene lookup returns CDR1 SGHNT and CDR2 YYREEE (reference sequence). The V end was cut by 3 bases, the J end by 5 bases, with 14 bases between. The CDR3 nucleotides are TGTGCCAGCAGCTCGGACTACTCAACCGAGACCCAGTACTTC. Amino acids: CASSSDYSTETQYF.

This clonotype was recorded a few times. The V gene is TRBV5-6, the J gene TRBJ1-2; 7 bases are a match to TRBD1. V was pared by 2 bases and J by 4 bases, with 2 bases of the junction left unmatched. CDR3 size: 13 residues. Germline-derived CDR1 and CDR2 are SGHDT and YYEEEE. Here the CDR3 reads CASSFRTGYGYTF. Written as DNA, the CDR3 is TGTGCCAGCAGCTTTAGGACAGGCTATGGCTACACCTTC.

The chain couples TRBV11-2 to TRBJ2-7; D ambiguous. Trimming cost V 0 bases and J 4 bases, with 16 bases left between them. This CDR3 is 16 amino acids long. In germline, CDR1 is SGHAT, CDR2 FQNNGV. The CDR3 loop is CASSLDGPPTPYEQYF. The CDR3, as DNA: TGTGCCAGCAGCTTAGATGGGCCCCCAACGCCGTACGAGCAGTACTTC.

The V and J genes are TRBV27 and TRBJ2-7; 10 positions agree with TRBD2. V lost 6 bases and J lost 4; bases outside the gene matches: 12. This CDR3 region has 16 residues. The germline V gene encodes CDR1 MNHEY and CDR2 SMNVEV (reference sequence). This CDR3 is CASRRASGSGGYEQYF. CDR3 DNA sequence: TGTGCCAGCAGGCGGGCTAGCGGGAGCGGGGGGTACGAGCAGTACTTC.

Written as DNA, the CDR3 is TGTGCCAGCAGCCAGCGGGGGATAAGGGGGACCGGGGAGCTGTTTTTT. Its protein is CASSQRGIRGTGELFF. The gene calls are TRBV3-1 and TRBJ2-2, with D perhaps matching TRBD2 (7 bases). This CDR3 contains 16 residues. Trimming pared 3 bases from V and 5 bases from J, leaving 16 bases between. In germline, CDR1 is LGHDT, CDR2 YNNKEL (reference sequence). Together with reference TRBV3-1 and TRBJ2-2, the CDR3 gives the full variable domain: DTAVSQTPKYLVTQMGNDKSIKCEQNLGHDTMYWYKQDSKKFLKIMFSYNNKELIINETVPNRFSPKSPDKAHLNLHINSLELGDSAVYFCASSQRGIRGTGELFFGEGSRLTVL.

This chain uses TRBV3-1 with TRBJ2-1, with D possibly matching TRBD1 (5 bases). The V and J ends lost 1 base and 3 bases respectively, with 16 bases between them. Germline lookup yields CDR1 LGHDT and CDR2 YNNKEL (reference sequence). The CDR3 totals 17 residues. CDR3 sequence reads: CASSQGGTGELYNEQFF. Here the CDR3 DNA reads TGTGCCAGCAGCCAAGGTGGTACAGGCGAACTCTACAATGAGCAGTTCTTC.

The V call is TRBV5-4, the J call TRBJ2-2; 12 bases align to TRBD2. The junction had 7 bases not matched to a gene; V was cut back by 5 bases and J by 5 bases. Per the germline V gene, CDR1 is SGHNT and CDR2 is YYREEE (reference sequence). The CDR3 loop spans 16 amino acids. CDR3 region: CASSSTSGGWTGELFF. The DNA of the CDR3 is TGTGCCAGCAGTTCGACTAGCGGGGGTTGGACCGGGGAGCTGTTTTTT.

This clonotype came up a few times. The V call is TRBV5-1, the J call TRBJ2-7; tentative D call: TRBD1 (6 bases). The CDR3 totals 13 residues. Trimming removed 3 bases at V and 7 bases at J, with 14 bases between. Germline CDR1 and CDR2: SGHRS and YFSETQ. In DNA form, the CDR3 reads TGCGCCAGCAGCTCCCACAGGGTACCGGAGCAGTACTTC. The encoded protein is CASSSHRVPEQYF.

V is TRBV12-3 or TRBV12-4 and J is TRBJ2-1, with D possibly TRBD1 on 5 matching bases. V was clipped by 10 bases and J by 7 bases, with 17 bases between them. The CDR3 is 13 residues long. The CDR3 reads CATTGRVSNEQFF. The CDR3 bases are TGTGCCACCACCGGCAGGGTTTCGAATGAGCAGTTCTTC.

The chain combines TRBV6-5 with TRBJ1-1, with 11 bases fitting TRBD1. The CDR3 consists of 15 residues. The trim removed 0 bases at V and 5 bases at J, leaving 2 bases unmatched. The V gene's germline CDR1 is MNHEY and CDR2 SVGAGI. CDR3 nucleotide sequence: TGTGCCAGCAGTTACTCTGGACAGGGGGCTACTGAAGCTTTCTTT. Amino acids: CASSYSGQGATEAFF.

This chain connects TRBV5-5 to TRBJ2-3; 9 positions agree with TRBD2. CDR3 size: 15 residues. Germline V CDR1 and CDR2: SGHKS, YYEKEE (reference sequence). V lost 3 bases, J lost 2 bases, and 4 bases stayed unmatched. CDR3 amino acids: CASSSGLAVTDTQYF. The CDR3 nucleotides are TGTGCCAGCAGCTCGGGACTAGCAGTCACAGATACGCAGTATTTT.

V is TRBV20-1 and J is TRBJ2-5; 8 bases line up with TRBD2. Germline V gene lookup returns CDR1 DFQATT and CDR2 SNEGSKA (reference sequence). This CDR3 has 13 amino acids. The junction had 7 bases not matched to a gene; V was cut back by 6 bases and J by 4 bases. CDR3 in DNA: TGCAGTGCCAGGACTAGCAACGGAGAGACCCAGTACTTC. Amino acids: CSARTSNGETQYF.